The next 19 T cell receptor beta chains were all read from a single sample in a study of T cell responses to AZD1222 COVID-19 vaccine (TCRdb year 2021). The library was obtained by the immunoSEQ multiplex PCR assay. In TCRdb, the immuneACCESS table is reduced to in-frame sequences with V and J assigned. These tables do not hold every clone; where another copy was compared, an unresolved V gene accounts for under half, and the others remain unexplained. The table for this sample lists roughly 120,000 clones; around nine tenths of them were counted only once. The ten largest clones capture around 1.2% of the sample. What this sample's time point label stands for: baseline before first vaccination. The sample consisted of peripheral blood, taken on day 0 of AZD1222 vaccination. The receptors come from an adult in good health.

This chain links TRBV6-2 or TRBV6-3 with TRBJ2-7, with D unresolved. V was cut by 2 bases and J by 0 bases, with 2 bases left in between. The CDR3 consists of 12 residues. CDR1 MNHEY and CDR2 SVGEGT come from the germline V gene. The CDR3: CASSYISYEQYF. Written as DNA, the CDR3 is TGTGCCAGCAGTTACATCTCCTACGAGCAGTACTTC.

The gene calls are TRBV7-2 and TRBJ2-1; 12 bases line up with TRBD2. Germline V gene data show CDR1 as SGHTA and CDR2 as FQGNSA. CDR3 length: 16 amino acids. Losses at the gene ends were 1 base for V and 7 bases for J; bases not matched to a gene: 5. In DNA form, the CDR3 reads TGTGCCAGCAGCTTAGGACTAGCGGGGGCCGGGAATGAGCAGTTCTTC. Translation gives CASSLGLAGAGNEQFF.

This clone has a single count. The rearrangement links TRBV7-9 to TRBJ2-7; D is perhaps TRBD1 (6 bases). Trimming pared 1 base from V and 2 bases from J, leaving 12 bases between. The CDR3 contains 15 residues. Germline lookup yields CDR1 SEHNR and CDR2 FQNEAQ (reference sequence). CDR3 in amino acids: CASSLDGRGTYEQYF. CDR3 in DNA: TGTGCCAGCAGCTTAGACGGCAGGGGAACCTACGAGCAGTACTTC.

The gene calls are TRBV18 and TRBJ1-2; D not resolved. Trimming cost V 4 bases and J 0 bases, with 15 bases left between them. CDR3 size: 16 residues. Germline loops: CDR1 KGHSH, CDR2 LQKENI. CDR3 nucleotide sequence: TGTGCCAGCTCACTCGCCCCTTTGTCCTCTAACTATGGCTACACCTTC. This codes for CASSLAPLSSNYGYTF.

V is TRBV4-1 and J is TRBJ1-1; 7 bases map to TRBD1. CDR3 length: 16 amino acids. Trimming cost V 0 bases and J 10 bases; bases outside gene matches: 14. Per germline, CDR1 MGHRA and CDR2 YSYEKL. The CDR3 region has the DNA TGCGCCAGCAGCCAAGAGACGAAATCGGACAGGCCCCGAGCTTTCTTT. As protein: CASSQETKSDRPRAFF.

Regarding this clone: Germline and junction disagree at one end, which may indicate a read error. The chain's CDR3 is CASSLDLLGQNNQPQHF. CDR3 in DNA: TGTGCCAGTAGTTTAGACCTCCTAGGACAGAACAATCAGCCCCAGCATTTT. The chain carries TRBV19 and TRBJ1-5; weak D call: TRBD1 (6 bases). The germline gives CDR1 LNHDA, CDR2 SQIVND (reference sequence). CDR3 length: 17 amino acids.

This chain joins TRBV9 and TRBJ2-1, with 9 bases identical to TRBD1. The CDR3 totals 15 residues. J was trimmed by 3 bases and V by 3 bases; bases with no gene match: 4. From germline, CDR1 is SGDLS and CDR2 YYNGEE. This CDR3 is CASSEGQGIYNEQFF. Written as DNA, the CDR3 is TGTGCCAGCAGCGAGGGACAGGGCATCTACAATGAGCAGTTCTTC.

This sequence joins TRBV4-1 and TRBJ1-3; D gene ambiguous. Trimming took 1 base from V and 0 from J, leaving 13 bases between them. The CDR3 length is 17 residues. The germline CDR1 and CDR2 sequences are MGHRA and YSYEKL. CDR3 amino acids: CASSQVGLTLSGNTIYF. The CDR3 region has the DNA TGCGCCAGCAGCCAAGTAGGACTGACGCTCTCTGGAAACACCATATATTTT.

CDR3 in DNA: TGTGCCAGCTTGATAACCCCCGGGGCGACTGAAGCTTTCTTT. Its translation is CASLITPGATEAFF. The gene calls are TRBV6-5 and TRBJ1-1; a weak D match, TRBD1 (5 bases). Trimming took off 8 bases at V and 5 bases at J, with 18 bases between the two ends. The CDR3 covers 14 residues. Germline CDR1 and CDR2: MNHEY and SVGAGI.

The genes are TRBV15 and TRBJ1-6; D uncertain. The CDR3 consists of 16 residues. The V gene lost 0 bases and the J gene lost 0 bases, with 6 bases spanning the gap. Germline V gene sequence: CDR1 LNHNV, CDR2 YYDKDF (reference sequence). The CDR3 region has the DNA TGTGCCACCAGCAGAGACATTAGCTCCTATAATTCACCCCTCCACTTT. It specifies CATSRDISSYNSPLHF.

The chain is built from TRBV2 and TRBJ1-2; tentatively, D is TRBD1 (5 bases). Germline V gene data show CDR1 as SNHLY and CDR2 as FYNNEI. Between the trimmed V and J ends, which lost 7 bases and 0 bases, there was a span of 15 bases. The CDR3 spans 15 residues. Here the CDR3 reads CASTIGGTANYGYTF. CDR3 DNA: TGTGCCAGCACGATTGGAGGGACGGCTAACTATGGCTACACCTTC.

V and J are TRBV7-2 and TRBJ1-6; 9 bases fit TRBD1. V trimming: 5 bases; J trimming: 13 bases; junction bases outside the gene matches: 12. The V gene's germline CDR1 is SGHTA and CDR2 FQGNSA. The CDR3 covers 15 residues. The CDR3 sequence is CASSPTDRGVGPLHF. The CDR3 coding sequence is TGTGCCAGCAGCCCTACAGACAGGGGGGTCGGCCCCCTCCACTTT.

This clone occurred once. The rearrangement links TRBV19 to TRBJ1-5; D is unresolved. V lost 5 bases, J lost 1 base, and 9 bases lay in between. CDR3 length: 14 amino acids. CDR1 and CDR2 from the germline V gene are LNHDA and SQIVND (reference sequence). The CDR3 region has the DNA TGTGCCAGTAGTGTCGGGTTAAGCAATCAGCCCCAGCATTTT. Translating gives CASSVGLSNQPQHF.

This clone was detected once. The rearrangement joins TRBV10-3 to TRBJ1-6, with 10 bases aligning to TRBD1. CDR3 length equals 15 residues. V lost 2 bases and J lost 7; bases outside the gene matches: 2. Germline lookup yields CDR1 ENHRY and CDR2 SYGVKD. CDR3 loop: CAISEPDRGNSPLHF. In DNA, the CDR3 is TGTGCCATCAGTGAGCCGGACAGGGGGAATTCACCCCTCCACTTT.

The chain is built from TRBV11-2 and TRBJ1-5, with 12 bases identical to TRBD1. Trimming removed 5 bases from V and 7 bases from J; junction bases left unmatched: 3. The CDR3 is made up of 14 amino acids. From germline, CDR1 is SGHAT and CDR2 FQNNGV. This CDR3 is CASSAGQGAQPQHF. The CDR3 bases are TGTGCCAGCAGCGCGGGACAGGGGGCACAGCCCCAGCATTTT.

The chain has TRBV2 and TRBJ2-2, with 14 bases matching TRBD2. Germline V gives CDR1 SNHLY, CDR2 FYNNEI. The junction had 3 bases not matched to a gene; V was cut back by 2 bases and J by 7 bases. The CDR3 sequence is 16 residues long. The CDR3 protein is CASSELGLAGDGELFF. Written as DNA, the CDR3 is TGTGCCAGCAGTGAACTGGGACTAGCGGGGGACGGGGAGCTGTTTTTT.

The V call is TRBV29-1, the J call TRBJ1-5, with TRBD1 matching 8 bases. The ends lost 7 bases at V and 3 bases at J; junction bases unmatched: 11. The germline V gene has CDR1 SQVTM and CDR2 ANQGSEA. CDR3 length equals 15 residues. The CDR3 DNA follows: TGCAGCGCCCAACCGCAGGGGGCACACAATCAGCCCCAGCATTTT. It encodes CSAQPQGAHNQPQHF.

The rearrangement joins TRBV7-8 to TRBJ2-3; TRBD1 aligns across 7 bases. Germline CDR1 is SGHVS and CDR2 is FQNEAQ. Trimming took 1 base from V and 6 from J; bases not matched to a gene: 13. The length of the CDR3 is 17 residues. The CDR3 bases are TGTGCCAGCAGCTTAGGGACAGGTCTGAGTAAAGGGGATACGCAGTATTTT. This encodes CASSLGTGLSKGDTQYF.

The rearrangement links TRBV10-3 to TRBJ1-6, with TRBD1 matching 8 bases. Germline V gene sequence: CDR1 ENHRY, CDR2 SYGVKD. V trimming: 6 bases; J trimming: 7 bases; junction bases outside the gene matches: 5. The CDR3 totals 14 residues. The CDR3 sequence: CAIRTDRANSPLHF. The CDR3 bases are TGTGCCATCAGGACGGACAGGGCGAATTCACCCCTCCACTTT.